One and the same sample provided the 7 T cell receptor beta chains below, sequenced in a study of T cells in Graves' hyperthyroidism and ophthalmopathy. RNA transcripts gave rise to amplified TCR beta CDR3 regions. First-round RT-PCR targeting the TCR CDR3 was performed with the HTBI primer set. One entry per CDR3 protein results from TCRdb running MiXCR on the multiplex PCR reads. The sample lists over 300,000 distinct CDR3 sequences, approximately 15% occurring once. Sequencing was done on a sample of blood. These receptors all come from a woman in her sixties or seventies with Graves' hyperthyroidism.

Notes on this clonotype: A much larger clone differs from this one at a single base, so this may be a read error. Without the conserved terminal phenylalanine or tryptophan, this CDR3 likely stems from a read error. The chain recombines TRBV5-5 with TRBJ1-6, with D possibly matching TRBD1 (5 bases). The V and J ends lost 1 base and 0 bases respectively, with 14 bases between them. This CDR3 is built from 18 residues. Germline V gives CDR1 SGHKS, CDR2 YYEKEE (reference sequence). The CDR3 DNA reads as TGTGCCAGCAGCTTGAGGTACGGGACGAGCTCCTATAATTCACCCCTCCACCTT. Protein sequence: CASSLRYGTSSYNSPLHL.

Many counts were recorded for this clonotype. The V gene is TRBV28, the J gene TRBJ1-5; D not certain. The germline V gene has CDR1 MDHEN and CDR2 SYDVKM. Trimming shortened V by 2 bases and J by 5 bases, and 10 bases separated the two germline ends. The CDR3 sequence is 14 residues long. CDR3 protein: CASSLPAVHQPQHF. CDR3 coding DNA: TGTGCCAGCAGTTTACCGGCGGTCCATCAGCCCCAGCATTTT.

V and J are TRBV7-9 and TRBJ2-7; 7 positions match TRBD2. Germline CDR1 and CDR2: SEHNR and FQNEAQ (reference sequence). The CDR3 contains 15 residues. With V trimmed by 1 base and J by 5 bases, 8 bases remained unmatched. This CDR3 reads CASSLGGGGSHEQYF. The CDR3 DNA is TGTGCCAGCAGCTTAGGTGGGGGAGGGTCCCACGAGCAGTACTTC.

This clonotype was counted many times. This chain uses TRBV12-3 or TRBV12-4 with TRBJ2-5; D is ambiguous. This CDR3 is built from 14 residues. V lost 4 bases and J 2 bases, leaving 11 bases between the germline ends. This chain's CDR3 is CASSYRRMQETQYF. The DNA for the CDR3 is TGTGCCAGCAGTTACCGGAGAATGCAAGAGACCCAGTACTTC.

There are many counts of this clonotype. Mismatch with germline at one junction end may stem from a read error. The rearrangement uses TRBV7-7 and TRBJ2-3; D is undetermined. Germline values: CDR1 SSHAT, CDR2 FNYEAQ (reference sequence). The CDR3 is 15 amino acids. CDR3 loop: CASSLSGLSTDTQYF. DNA of the CDR3: TGTGCTAGCAGCTTATCCGGGCTTAGCACAGATACGCAGTATTTT.

This clonotype was counted between two and nine times. The CDR3 region is CASSRSSGRANTGELFF. The CDR3 bases are TGTGCCAGTAGTAGATCTAGCGGGAGGGCGAACACCGGGGAGCTGTTTTTT. The chain uses TRBV19 and TRBJ2-2; 12 bases agree with TRBD2. From germline, CDR1 is LNHDA and CDR2 SQIVND (reference sequence). Trimming removed 4 bases from V and 0 bases from J; junction bases left unmatched: 3. The CDR3 has 17 amino acids. Together with reference TRBV19 and TRBJ2-2, the CDR3 gives the full variable domain: DGGITQSPKYLFRKEGQNVTLSCEQNLNHDAMYWYRQDPGQGLRLIYYSQIVNDFQKGDIAEGYSVSREKKESFPLTVTSAQKNPTAFYLCASSRSSGRANTGELFFGEGSRLTVL.

This clonotype was seen at least ten times. This chain links TRBV11-3 with TRBJ2-7; D uncertain. V lost 1 base and J lost 2, with 12 bases in between. There are 15 residues in the CDR3. Per the germline V gene, CDR1 is SGHNT and CDR2 is YENEEA. CDR3 region: CASSLGTATTYEQYF. CDR3 bases: TGTGCCAGCAGCTTAGGTACAGCAACTACCTACGAGCAGTACTTC.